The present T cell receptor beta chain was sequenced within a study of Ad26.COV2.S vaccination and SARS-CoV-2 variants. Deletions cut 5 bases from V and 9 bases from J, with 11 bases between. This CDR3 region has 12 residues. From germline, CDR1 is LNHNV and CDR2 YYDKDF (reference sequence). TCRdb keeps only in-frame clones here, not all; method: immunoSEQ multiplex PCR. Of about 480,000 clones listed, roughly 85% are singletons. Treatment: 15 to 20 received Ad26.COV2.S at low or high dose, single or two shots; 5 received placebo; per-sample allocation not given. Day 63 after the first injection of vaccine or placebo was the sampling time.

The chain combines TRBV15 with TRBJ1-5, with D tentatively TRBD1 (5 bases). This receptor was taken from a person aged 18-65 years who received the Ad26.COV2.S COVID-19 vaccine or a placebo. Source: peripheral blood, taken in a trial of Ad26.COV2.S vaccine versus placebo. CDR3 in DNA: TGTGCCACCAGCTATCGGGGCCCGCCCCAGCATTTT. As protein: CATSYRGPPQHF.